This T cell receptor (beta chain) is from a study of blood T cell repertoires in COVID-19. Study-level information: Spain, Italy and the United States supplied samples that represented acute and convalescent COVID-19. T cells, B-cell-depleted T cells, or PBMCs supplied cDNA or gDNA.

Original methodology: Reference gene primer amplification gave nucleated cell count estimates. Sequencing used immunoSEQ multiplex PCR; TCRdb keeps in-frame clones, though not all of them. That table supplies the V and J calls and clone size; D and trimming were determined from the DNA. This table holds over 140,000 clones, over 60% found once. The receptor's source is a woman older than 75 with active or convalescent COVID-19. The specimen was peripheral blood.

The CDR3 bases are TGCGCCAGCAGTTACGGGACAGGGTACTCGCCCTATGGCTACACCTTC. Protein sequence: CASSYGTGYSPYGYTF. V and J are TRBV5-1 and TRBJ1-2; 9 bases line up with TRBD1. The germline V gene encodes CDR1 SGHRS and CDR2 YFSETQ. J lost 4 bases, V lost 5 bases, and 12 bases had no gene match. The CDR3 contains 16 residues.